Listed below are T cell receptor beta chains from one sample, sequenced in a study of patients and donors after allogeneic stem cell transplantation. TCRdb redid the calling of the RT-PCR reads with MiXCR, one entry per CDR3 protein. This table has hundreds of thousands of distinct CDR3 sequences, 13% to 15% appearing once. The sequenced sample was blood, either unsorted or a sorted T cell fraction (not recorded which). The receptor source for this set is a human donor who was either an allogeneic HSCT recipient or a stem cell or donor lymphocyte infusion donor (not recorded which). It is not recorded whose cells these are; they may come from a transplant donor. Both conserved end residues are part of each CDR3. A D gene is named only where the DNA matches it firmly. Clone size, where shown, is once, few, many, or a class for clones that have expanded.

TRBJ1-2 | TRBV12-3/TRBV12-4 | many | - | CASSTNRDYGYTF | TGTGCCAGCAGCACCAACAGGGATTATGGCTACACCTTC
TRBJ2-7 | TRBV20-1 | - | - | CSARDLRRSSYEQYF | TGCAGTGCTAGAGATTTGAGGAGGTCCTCCTACGAGCAGTACTTC
TRBJ2-3 | TRBV20-1 | many | - | CSPLALPGSTDTQYF | TGCAGTCCTCTAGCCCTTCCGGGTAGCACAGATACGCAGTATTTT
TRBJ2-2 | TRBV7-3 | few | - | CASSLSRATGELFF | TGTGCCAGCAGCTTATCTCGGGCTACCGGGGAGCTGTTTTTT
TRBJ2-3 | TRBV25-1 | - | TRBD2 | CASSELGGGGTDTQYF | TGTGCCAGCAGTGAATTAGGCGGGGGGGGCACAGATACGCAGTATTTT
TRBJ1-1 | TRBV3-1 | many | - | CASSHTQGYIEAFF | TGTGCCAGCAGCCATACACAGGGTTACATCGAAGCTTTCTTT
TRBJ2-5 | TRBV20-1 | - | TRBD2 | CSATPPGRGFGETQYF | TGCAGTGCTACGCCCCCCGGGAGGGGATTCGGGGAGACCCAGTACTTC
TRBJ1-5 | TRBV19 | - | - | CASSVDGLQPQHF | TGTGCCAGTAGCGTAGACGGACTTCAGCCCCAGCATTTT
TRBJ1-1 | TRBV30 | many | - | CAWDFLNTEAFF | TGTGCCTGGGATTTCTTGAACACTGAAGCTTTCTTT
TRBJ2-3 | TRBV20-1 | few | TRBD2 | CSASLAEGTDTQYF | TGCAGTGCTAGTCTAGCGGAAGGCACAGATACGCAGTATTTT
TRBJ2-1 | TRBV7-2 | few | - | CASSLDGVEQFF | TGTGCCAGCAGCTTAGATGGAGTTGAGCAGTTCTTC
TRBJ2-7 | TRBV6-1 | few | - | CASTERLSSYEQYF | TGTGCCAGCACCGAAAGACTGAGCTCCTACGAGCAGTACTTC
TRBJ2-5 | TRBV5-1 | - | - | CASSKELLSQETQYF | TGCGCCAGCAGCAAAGAACTGCTCTCTCAAGAGACCCAGTACTTC
TRBJ2-2 | TRBV27 | - | - | CASSSPPPVTGELFF | TGTGCCAGCAGTTCTCCGCCCCCGGTCACCGGGGAGCTGTTTTTT
TRBJ2-7 | TRBV4-2 | few | TRBD2 | CASSQERTGLAGRYEQYF | TGTGCCAGCAGCCAAGAGAGGACCGGACTAGCGGGACGGTACGAGCAGTACTTC
TRBJ1-5 | TRBV27 | - | TRBD1 | CASSPSPTGEQPQHF | TGTGCCAGCAGCCCCTCCCCGACAGGGGAACAGCCCCAGCATTTT
TRBJ2-1 | TRBV7-9 | - | TRBD2 | CASEREDLYNEQFF | TGTGCCAGCGAGCGGGAGGACCTTTACAATGAGCAGTTCTTC
TRBJ1-2 | TRBV30 | - | - | CAWIPDSGGYTF | TGTGCCTGGATTCCCGATAGTGGCGGCTACACCTTC
TRBJ2-7 | TRBV5-1 | - | - | CASSSDNGGRYEQYF | TGCGCCAGCAGCTCCGATAACGGGGGTCGGTACGAGCAGTACTTC
TRBJ2-7 | TRBV6-1 | few | - | CASSRWTGRGNEQYF | TGTGCCAGCAGTAGATGGACGGGCAGAGGCAACGAGCAGTACTTC
TRBJ2-2 | TRBV6-2/TRBV6-3 | few | TRBD1 | CASSYVQGAGGELFF | TGTGCCAGCAGTTACGTACAGGGGGCCGGCGGGGAGCTGTTTTTT
TRBJ2-7 | TRBV5-6 | few | - | CASSFFQGGEQYF | TGTGCCAGCAGCTTTTTCCAAGGAGGGGAGCAGTACTTC
TRBJ2-1 | TRBV6-2/TRBV6-3 | - | TRBD2 | CASIETSGTYNEQFF | TGTGCCAGCATCGAAACTAGCGGAACCTACAATGAGCAGTTCTTC
TRBJ2-2 | TRBV5-1 | few | - | CASSLSGRETGELFF | TGCGCCAGCAGCTTGAGTGGCAGAGAAACCGGGGAGCTGTTTTTT
TRBJ2-7 | TRBV30 | few | - | CAWSVGHANEQYF | TGTGCCTGGAGTGTTGGACACGCGAACGAGCAGTACTTC
TRBJ1-1 | TRBV10-3 | - | - | CASGGGREAFF | TGTGCCAGCGGAGGAGGGCGTGAAGCTTTCTTT
TRBJ2-5 | TRBV21-1 | - | - | CASSKRDRGGETQYF | TGTGCCAGCAGCAAACGGGACAGGGGAGGAGAGACCCAGTACTTC
TRBJ2-1 | TRBV20-1 | many | - | CSALEGVLYNEQFF | TGCAGTGCCCTAGAGGGGGTCCTATACAATGAGCAGTTCTTC
TRBJ1-2 | TRBV7-8 | many | - | CASSYQGFYGYTF | TGTGCCAGCAGCTACCAGGGTTTCTATGGCTACACCTTC
TRBJ2-5 | TRBV5-1 | - | - | CASSLGGFETQYF | TGCGCCAGCAGCCTCGGGGGTTTCGAGACCCAGTACTTC
TRBJ1-2 | TRBV6-1 | - | - | CASRVGINYGYTF | TGTGCCAGCAGGGTGGGCATAAACTATGGCTACACCTTC
TRBJ2-5 | TRBV6-1 | - | TRBD2 | CASSALTSPHQETQYF | TGTGCCAGCAGTGCCCTGACTAGCCCGCATCAAGAGACCCAGTACTTC
TRBJ1-5 | TRBV5-4 | few | TRBD1 | CASSPDRDQPQHF | TGTGCCAGCAGCCCTGACAGGGATCAGCCCCAGCATTTT
TRBJ1-6 | TRBV12-3/TRBV12-4 | - | TRBD1 | CASSPTTGGNSPLHF | TGTGCCAGCAGTCCTACGACAGGGGGCAATTCACCCCTCCACTTT
TRBJ1-6 | TRBV4-3 | many | - | CASSQDAGVGSPLHF | TGCGCCAGCAGCCAAGATGCCGGGGTTGGTTCACCCCTCCACTTT
TRBJ2-7 | TRBV20-1 | few | TRBD1 | CSAPSGGREQYF | TGCAGTGCCCCATCAGGGGGTCGTGAGCAGTACTTC
TRBJ2-3 | TRBV2 | many | - | CASRRDYTSTDTQYF | TGTGCCAGCCGCCGAGACTACACTAGCACAGATACGCAGTATTTT
TRBJ2-1 | TRBV7-3 | few | - | CASSLYGSVINEQFF | TGTGCCAGCAGCTTATATGGAAGCGTTATCAATGAGCAGTTCTTC
TRBJ1-2 | TRBV7-2 | few | - | CASSLGRSYGYTF | TGTGCCAGCAGCTTAGGGCGATCCTATGGCTACACCTTC
TRBJ2-1 | TRBV7-3 | - | - | CASSDPGLANEQFF | TGTGCCAGCAGCGACCCAGGACTCGCCAATGAGCAGTTCTTC
TRBJ2-1 | TRBV7-8 | many | TRBD2 | CASTLKRTSGYNEQFF | TGTGCCAGCACCCTAAAACGGACTAGCGGCTACAATGAGCAGTTCTTC
TRBJ1-1 | TRBV2 | few | - | CASSESPPRGRGTEAFF | TGTGCCAGCAGTGAATCCCCTCCTCGGGGGCGGGGGACTGAAGCTTTCTTT
TRBJ2-7 | TRBV6-1 | few | - | CASTSEPRPGFGEQYF | TGTGCCAGCACGTCCGAACCGAGACCCGGGTTTGGCGAGCAGTACTTC
TRBJ2-2 | TRBV9 | few | TRBD2 | CASSVGTAGGTGELFF | TGTGCCAGCAGCGTAGGGACAGCGGGGGGGACCGGGGAGCTGTTTTTT
TRBJ2-1 | TRBV6-5 | - | - | CASSLKQNNEQFF | TGTGCCAGCAGTTTAAAACAGAACAATGAGCAGTTCTTC
TRBJ1-2 | TRBV20-1 | few | - | CSARESPGRTFW | TGCAGTGCTAGAGAGTCTCCAGGTCGCACTTTTTGG